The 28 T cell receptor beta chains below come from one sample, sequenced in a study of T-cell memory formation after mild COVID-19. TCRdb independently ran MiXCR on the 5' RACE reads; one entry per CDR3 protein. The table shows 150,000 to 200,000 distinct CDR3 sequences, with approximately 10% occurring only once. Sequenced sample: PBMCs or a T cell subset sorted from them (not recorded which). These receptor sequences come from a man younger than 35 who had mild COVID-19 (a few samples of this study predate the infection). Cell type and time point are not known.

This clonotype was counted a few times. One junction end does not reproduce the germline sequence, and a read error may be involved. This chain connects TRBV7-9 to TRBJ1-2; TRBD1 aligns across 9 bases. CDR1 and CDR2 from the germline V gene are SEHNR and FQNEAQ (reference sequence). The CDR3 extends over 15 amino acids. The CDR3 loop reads CASSLSPGTGYDYTF. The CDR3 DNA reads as TGTGCCAGCAGCCTCTCCCCCGGGACAGGGTATGACTACACCTTC.

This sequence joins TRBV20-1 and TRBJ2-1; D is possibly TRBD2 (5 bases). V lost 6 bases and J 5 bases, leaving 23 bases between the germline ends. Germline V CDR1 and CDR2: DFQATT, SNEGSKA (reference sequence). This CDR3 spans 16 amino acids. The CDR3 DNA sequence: TGCAGTGCCGATCCGATGGACTCGTTAGATAACAATGAGCAGTTCTTC. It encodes CSADPMDSLDNNEQFF.

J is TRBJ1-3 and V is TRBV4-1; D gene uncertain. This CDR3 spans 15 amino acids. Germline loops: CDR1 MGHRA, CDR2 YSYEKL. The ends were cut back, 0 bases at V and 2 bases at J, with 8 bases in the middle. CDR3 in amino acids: CASSQEKGPGNTIYF. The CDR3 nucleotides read TGCGCCAGCAGCCAAGAGAAGGGTCCTGGAAACACCATATATTTT.

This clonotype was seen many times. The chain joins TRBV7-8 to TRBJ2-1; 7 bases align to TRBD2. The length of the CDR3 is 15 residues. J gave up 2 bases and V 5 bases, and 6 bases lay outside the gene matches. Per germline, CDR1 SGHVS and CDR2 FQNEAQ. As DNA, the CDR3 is TGTGCCAGCAGCCCGTCCGGGACTACCTACAATGAGCAGTTCTTC. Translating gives CASSPSGTTYNEQFF.

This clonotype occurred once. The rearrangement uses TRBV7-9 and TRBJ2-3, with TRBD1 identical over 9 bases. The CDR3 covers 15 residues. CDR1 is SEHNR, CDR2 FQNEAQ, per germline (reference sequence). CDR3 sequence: CADTPGQGLSDTQYF. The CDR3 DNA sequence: TGTGCAGATACACCGGGACAGGGCCTATCAGATACGCAGTATTTT.

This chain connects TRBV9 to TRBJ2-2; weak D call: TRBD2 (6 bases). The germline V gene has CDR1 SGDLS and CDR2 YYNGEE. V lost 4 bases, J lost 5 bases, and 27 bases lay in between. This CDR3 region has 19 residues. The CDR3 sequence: CASSPRRDGGLAGTGELFF. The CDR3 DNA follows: TGTGCCAGCAGCCCAAGACGGGACGGAGGGTTAGCAGGAACCGGGGAGCTGTTTTTT.

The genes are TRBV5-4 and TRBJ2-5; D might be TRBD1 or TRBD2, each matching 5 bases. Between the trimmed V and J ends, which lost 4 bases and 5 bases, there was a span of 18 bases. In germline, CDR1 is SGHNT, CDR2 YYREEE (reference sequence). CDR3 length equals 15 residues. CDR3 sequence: CASSTRARGDETQYF. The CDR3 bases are TGTGCCAGCAGCACCCGAGCCCGGGGCGATGAGACCCAGTACTTC.

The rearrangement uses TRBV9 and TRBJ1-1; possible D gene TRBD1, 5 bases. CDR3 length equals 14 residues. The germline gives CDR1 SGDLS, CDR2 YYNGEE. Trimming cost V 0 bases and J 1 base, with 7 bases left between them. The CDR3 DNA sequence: TGTGCCAGCAGCGTAGGGGGGTCGAACACTGAAGCTTTCTTT. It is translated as CASSVGGSNTEAFF.

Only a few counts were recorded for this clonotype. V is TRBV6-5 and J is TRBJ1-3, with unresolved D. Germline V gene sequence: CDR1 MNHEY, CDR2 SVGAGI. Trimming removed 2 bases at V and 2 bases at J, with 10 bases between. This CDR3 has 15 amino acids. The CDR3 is CASSYGSQTGNTIYF. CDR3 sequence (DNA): TGTGCCAGCAGTTACGGTTCCCAGACTGGAAACACCATATATTTT.

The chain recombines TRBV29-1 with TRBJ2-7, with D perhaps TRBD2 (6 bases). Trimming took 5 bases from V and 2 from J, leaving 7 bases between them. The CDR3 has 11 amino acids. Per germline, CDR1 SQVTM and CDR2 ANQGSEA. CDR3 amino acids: CSVSGAYEQYF. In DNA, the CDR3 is TGCAGCGTTTCGGGGGCCTACGAGCAGTACTTC.

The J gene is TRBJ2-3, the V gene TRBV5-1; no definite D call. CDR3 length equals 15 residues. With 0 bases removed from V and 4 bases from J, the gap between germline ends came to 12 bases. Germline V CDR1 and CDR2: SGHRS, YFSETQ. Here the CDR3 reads CASSLEGENADTQYF. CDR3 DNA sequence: TGCGCCAGCAGCTTGGAAGGAGAAAACGCAGATACGCAGTATTTT.

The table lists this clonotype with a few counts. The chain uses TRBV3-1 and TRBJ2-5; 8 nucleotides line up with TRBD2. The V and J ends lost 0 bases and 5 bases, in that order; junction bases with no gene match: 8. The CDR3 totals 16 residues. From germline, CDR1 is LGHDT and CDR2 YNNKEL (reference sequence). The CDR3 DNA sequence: TGTGCCAGCAGCCAAGAACAGCGGGGGTGCGTTGAGACCCAGTACTTC. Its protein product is CASSQEQRGCVETQYF.

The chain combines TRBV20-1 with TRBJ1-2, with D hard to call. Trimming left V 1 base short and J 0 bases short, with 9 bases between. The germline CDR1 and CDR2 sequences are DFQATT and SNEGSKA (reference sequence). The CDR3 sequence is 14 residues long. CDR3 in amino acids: CSARAAATNYGYTF. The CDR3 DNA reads TGCAGTGCTAGAGCGGCGGCAACTAACTATGGCTACACCTTC.

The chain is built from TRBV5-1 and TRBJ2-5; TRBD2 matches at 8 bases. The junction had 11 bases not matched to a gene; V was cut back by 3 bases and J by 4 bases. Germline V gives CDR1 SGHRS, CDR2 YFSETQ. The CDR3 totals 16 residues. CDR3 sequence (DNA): TGCGCCAGCAGCTCCTCGGGGACTAGTCGGCGAGAGACCCAGTACTTC. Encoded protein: CASSSSGTSRRETQYF.

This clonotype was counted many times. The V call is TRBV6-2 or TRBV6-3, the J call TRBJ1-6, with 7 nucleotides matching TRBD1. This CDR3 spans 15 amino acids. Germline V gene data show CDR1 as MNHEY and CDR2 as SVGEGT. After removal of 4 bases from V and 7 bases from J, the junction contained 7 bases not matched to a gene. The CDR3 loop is CASSSRGRGNSPLHF. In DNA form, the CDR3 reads TGTGCCAGCAGTTCGAGGGGGCGCGGAAATTCACCCCTCCACTTT.

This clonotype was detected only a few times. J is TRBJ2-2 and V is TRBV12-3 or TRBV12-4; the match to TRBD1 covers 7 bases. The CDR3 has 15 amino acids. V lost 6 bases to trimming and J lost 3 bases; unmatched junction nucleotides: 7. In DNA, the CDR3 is TGTGCCAGCAGACTGGGACAGAGAGACACCGGGGAGCTGTTTTTT. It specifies CASRLGQRDTGELFF.

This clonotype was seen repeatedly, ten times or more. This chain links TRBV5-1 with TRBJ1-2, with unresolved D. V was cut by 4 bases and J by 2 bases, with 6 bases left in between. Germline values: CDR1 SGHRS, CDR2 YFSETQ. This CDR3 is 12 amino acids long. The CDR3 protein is CASSTDNYGYTF. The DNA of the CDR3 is TGCGCCAGCAGCACCGACAACTATGGCTACACCTTC.

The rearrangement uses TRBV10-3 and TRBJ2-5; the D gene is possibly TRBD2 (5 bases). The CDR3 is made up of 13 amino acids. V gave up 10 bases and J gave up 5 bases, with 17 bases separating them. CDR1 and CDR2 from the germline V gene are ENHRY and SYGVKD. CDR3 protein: CATQISGSETQYF. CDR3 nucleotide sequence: TGTGCCACTCAGATCTCGGGGAGTGAGACCCAGTACTTC.

CDR3 residues: CASRASALRPLYGYTF. CDR3 bases: TGCGCCAGCAGGGCGTCGGCTCTTCGACCCCTTTATGGCTACACCTTC. The chain uses TRBV5-1 and TRBJ1-2, with D unresolved. Looked up from germline, CDR1 is SGHRS and CDR2 is YFSETQ. V was trimmed by 5 bases and J by 5 bases, leaving 22 bases between them. The CDR3 is 16 residues long.

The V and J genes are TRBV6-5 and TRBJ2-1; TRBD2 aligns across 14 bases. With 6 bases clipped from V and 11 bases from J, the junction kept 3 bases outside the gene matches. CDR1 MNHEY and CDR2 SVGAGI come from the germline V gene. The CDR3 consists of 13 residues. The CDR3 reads CASRTSGGDKQFF. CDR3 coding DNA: TGTGCCAGCAGGACTAGCGGGGGGGATAAGCAGTTCTTC.

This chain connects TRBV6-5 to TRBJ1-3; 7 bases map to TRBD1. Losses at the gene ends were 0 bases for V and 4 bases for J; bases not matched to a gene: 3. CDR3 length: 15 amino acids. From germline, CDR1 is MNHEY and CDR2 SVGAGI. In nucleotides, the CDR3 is TGTGCCAGCAGTTACTCGAACAGGGGAGGAAACACCATATATTTT. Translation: CASSYSNRGGNTIYF.

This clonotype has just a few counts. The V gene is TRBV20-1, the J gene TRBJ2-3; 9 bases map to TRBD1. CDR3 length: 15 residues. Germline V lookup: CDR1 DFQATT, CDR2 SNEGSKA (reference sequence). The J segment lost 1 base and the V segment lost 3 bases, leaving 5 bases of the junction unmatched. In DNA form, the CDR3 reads TGCAGTGCTAGCCTACAGGGGGCTCGCACAGATACGCAGTATTTT. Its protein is CSASLQGARTDTQYF.

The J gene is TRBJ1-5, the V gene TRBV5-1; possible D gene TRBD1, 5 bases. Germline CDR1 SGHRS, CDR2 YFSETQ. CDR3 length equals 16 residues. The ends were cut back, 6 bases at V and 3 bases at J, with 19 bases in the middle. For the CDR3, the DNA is TGCGCCAGCACTTATTGGGGCCCCATGCCCAATCAGCCCCAGCATTTT. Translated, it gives CASTYWGPMPNQPQHF.

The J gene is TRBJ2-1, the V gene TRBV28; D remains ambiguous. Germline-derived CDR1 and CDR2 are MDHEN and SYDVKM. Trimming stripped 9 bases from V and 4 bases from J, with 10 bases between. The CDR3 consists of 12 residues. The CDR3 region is CASHNTYNEQFF. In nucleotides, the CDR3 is TGTGCCAGTCATAATACTTACAATGAGCAGTTCTTC.

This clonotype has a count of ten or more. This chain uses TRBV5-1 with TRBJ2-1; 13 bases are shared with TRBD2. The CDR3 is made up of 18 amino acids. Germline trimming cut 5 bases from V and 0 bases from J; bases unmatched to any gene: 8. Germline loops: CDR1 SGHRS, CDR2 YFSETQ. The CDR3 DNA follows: TGCGCCAGCAGTTCCGGGACTAGCGGGAAGAGCTCCTACAATGAGCAGTTCTTC. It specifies CASSSGTSGKSSYNEQFF.

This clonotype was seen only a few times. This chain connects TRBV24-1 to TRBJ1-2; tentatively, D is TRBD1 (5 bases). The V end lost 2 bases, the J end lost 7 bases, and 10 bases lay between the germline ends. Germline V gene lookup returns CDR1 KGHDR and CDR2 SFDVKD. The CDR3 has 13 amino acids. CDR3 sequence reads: CATSDSGWGGYTF. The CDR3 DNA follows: TGTGCCACCAGTGATTCAGGGTGGGGTGGCTACACCTTC.

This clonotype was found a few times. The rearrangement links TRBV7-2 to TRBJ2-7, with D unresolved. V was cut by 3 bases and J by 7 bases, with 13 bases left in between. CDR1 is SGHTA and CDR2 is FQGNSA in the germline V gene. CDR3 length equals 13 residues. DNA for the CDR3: TGTGCCAGCAGCTTCTTAAATGTATGGGAGCAGTACTTC. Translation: CASSFLNVWEQYF.

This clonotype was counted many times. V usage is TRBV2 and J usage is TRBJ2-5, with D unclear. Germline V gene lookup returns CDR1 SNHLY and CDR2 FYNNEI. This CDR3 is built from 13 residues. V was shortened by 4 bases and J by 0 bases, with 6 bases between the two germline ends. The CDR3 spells CASSASYQETQYF. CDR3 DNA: TGTGCCAGCAGTGCCAGTTACCAAGAGACCCAGTACTTC.